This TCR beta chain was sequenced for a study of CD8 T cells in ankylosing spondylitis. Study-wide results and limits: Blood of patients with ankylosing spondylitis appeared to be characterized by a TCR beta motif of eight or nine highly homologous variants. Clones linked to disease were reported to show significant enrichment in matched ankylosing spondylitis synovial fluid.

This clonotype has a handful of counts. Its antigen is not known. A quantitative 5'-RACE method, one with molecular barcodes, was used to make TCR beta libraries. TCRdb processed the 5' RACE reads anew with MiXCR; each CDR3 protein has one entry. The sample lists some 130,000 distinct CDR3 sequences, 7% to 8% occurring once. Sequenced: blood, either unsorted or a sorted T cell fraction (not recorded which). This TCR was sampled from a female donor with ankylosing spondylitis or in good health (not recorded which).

CDR3 region: CAWSMSGGTGELFF. The CDR3 coding sequence is TGTGCCTGGAGTATGTCAGGGGGCACCGGGGAGCTGTTTTTT. This chain links TRBV30 with TRBJ2-2; TRBD1 aligns across 7 bases. Trimming at V came to 2 bases and at J to 4 bases, leaving 4 bases not matched to a gene. Looked up from germline, CDR1 is GTSNPN and CDR2 is SVGIG (reference sequence). This CDR3 has 14 residues.